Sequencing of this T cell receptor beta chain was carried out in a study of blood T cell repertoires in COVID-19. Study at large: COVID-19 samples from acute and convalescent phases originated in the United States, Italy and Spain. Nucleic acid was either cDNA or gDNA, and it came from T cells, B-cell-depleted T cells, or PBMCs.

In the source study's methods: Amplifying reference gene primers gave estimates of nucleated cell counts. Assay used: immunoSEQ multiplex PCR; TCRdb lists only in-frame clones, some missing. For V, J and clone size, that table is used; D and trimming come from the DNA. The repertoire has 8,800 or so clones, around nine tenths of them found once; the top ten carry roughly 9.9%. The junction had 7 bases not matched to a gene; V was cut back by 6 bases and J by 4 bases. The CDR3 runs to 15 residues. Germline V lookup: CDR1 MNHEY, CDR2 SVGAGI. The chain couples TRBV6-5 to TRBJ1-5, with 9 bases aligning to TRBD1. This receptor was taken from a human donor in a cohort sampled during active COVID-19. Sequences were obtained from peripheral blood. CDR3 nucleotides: TGTGCCAGCAGCCGGACAGGGGTTGGTAATCAGCCCCAGCATTTT. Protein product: CASSRTGVGNQPQHF.